These T cell receptor beta chains were read from a single sample in a study of cytomegalovirus exposure and HLA in healthy donors. Profiled with immunoSEQ multiplex PCR; TCRdb holds only in-frame clones, not every one. The sample shows 150,000 or so clones, approximately 88% of them seen only once. Sequencing input: PBMCs. Every receptor here comes from a man aged 30 to 39 in good health and CMV-seropositive. The CDR3 runs from the conserved cysteine through the conserved F or W. The D gene is left open where the match is weak. Clone size is stated in some rows and not others, as once, few, many or a class when expanded.

V	D	size	J	CDR3	DNA
TRBV7-9	.	.	TRBJ2-7	CASSLDRTVPLEQYF	TGTGCCAGCAGCTTGGACCGGACAGTCCCTCTCGAGCAGTACTTC
TRBV18	TRBD1	.	TRBJ1-6	CASSPRGTANSPLHF	TGTGCCAGCTCACCACGGGGGACAGCTAATTCACCCCTCCACTTT
TRBV27	TRBD2	once	TRBJ2-3	CASSLLLAGGTDTQYF	TGTGCCAGCAGTTTACTACTAGCGGGGGGCACAGATACGCAGTATTTT
TRBV27	.	.	TRBJ2-5	CASTLNRGAQETQYF	TGTGCCAGCACCCTCAATCGGGGGGCGCAAGAGACCCAGTACTTC
TRBV5-1	TRBD1	.	TRBJ1-5	CASSWDSSNQPQHF	TGCGCCAGCAGCTGGGACAGCTCCAATCAGCCCCAGCATTTT
TRBV9	TRBD2	.	TRBJ2-7	CASSVGGSSNEQYF	TGTGCCAGCAGCGTCGGCGGGAGCAGCAACGAGCAGTACTTC
TRBV5-1	TRBD2	.	TRBJ2-1	CASSLAWAGGPGEQFF	TGCGCCAGCAGCTTGGCTTGGGCGGGAGGGCCAGGAGAGCAGTTCTTC
TRBV4-3	TRBD2	once	TRBJ2-2	CASSLGLALTGELFF	TGCGCCAGCAGCCTCGGACTAGCGCTCACCGGGGAGCTGTTTTTT
TRBV21-1	.	.	TRBJ1-2	CASSKDRGFPYGYTF	TGTGCCAGCAGCAAGGACAGGGGGTTTCCTTATGGCTACACCTTC
TRBV5-1	.	.	TRBJ2-7	CASSFGPEAIYEQYF	TGCGCCAGCAGCTTTGGCCCCGAGGCTATATACGAGCAGTACTTC
TRBV7-6	TRBD1	.	TRBJ2-5	CASSMGQWAQETQYF	TGTGCCAGCAGCATGGGACAGTGGGCCCAAGAGACCCAGTACTTC
TRBV7-9	TRBD2	.	TRBJ2-5	CASRRTSGNKNLETQYF	TGTGCCAGCAGACGGACTAGCGGGAATAAGAATTTGGAGACCCAGTACTTC
TRBV5-6	TRBD1	.	TRBJ2-1	CASSLSPGQGRNEQFF	TGTGCCAGCAGCTTGTCCCCGGGACAGGGAAGGAATGAGCAGTTCTTC
TRBV2	.	.	TRBJ1-6	CAGGGQGSPLHF	TGTGCCGGGGGGGGGCAGGGGTCACCCCTCCACTTT
TRBV29-1	TRBD1	.	TRBJ1-1	CSVEMDRGGEAFF	TGCAGCGTTGAAATGGACAGGGGAGGTGAAGCTTTCTTT
TRBV28	TRBD1	.	TRBJ1-4	CASRTLHRGGTNEKLFF	TGTGCCAGCCGGACTTTGCACAGGGGGGGAACTAATGAAAAACTGTTTTTT
TRBV28	TRBD2	.	TRBJ2-7	CASSMGLAGEQYF	TGTGCCAGCTCAATGGGACTAGCGGGCGAGCAGTACTTC
TRBV7-3	.	.	TRBJ2-5	CASSLTTGSGQETQYF	TGTGCCAGCAGCTTAACAACAGGGTCAGGGCAGGAGACCCAGTACTTC
TRBV19	.	.	TRBJ2-7	CASSPHRAMNEQYF	TGTGCCAGTAGTCCACACAGGGCAATGAACGAGCAGTACTTC
TRBV5-6	TRBD1	.	TRBJ2-7	CASSLGTGLSYEQYF	TGTGCCAGCAGCTTGGGGACAGGCCTCTCCTACGAGCAGTACTTC
TRBV7-9	TRBD2	.	TRBJ2-2	CASSLGLAGAGELFF	TGTGCCAGCAGCTTAGGGCTAGCGGGAGCCGGGGAGCTGTTTTTT
TRBV28	TRBD1	.	TRBJ1-1	CASSLGTGEAFF	TGTGCCAGCAGTCTCGGGACAGGGGAAGCTTTCTTT
TRBV11-2	.	.	TRBJ2-7	CASSLDPGSWEQYF	TGTGCCAGCAGCTTAGATCCAGGTTCTTGGGAGCAGTACTTC
TRBV29-1	.	.	TRBJ2-7	CSVGLGFEQYF	TGCAGCGTTGGACTAGGTTTCGAGCAGTACTTC
TRBV10-2	.	.	TRBJ1-1	CASSEPVRGNTEAFF	TGCGCCAGCAGTGAGCCCGTCCGGGGAAACACTGAAGCTTTCTTT
TRBV5-1	TRBD1	.	TRBJ2-7	CASSLRWTGQGASGEQYF	TGCGCCAGCAGCTTAAGATGGACCGGACAGGGGGCATCTGGCGAGCAGTACTTC
TRBV27	.	once	TRBJ2-1	CASSIPERGRDEQFF	TGTGCCAGCAGTATCCCGGAAAGGGGCCGGGATGAGCAGTTCTTC
TRBV15	.	.	TRBJ1-4	CATSRVLATNEKLFF	TGTGCCACCAGCAGAGTGCTAGCAACTAATGAAAAACTGTTTTTT
TRBV30	TRBD2	.	TRBJ2-3	CAWSNTSGLSTDTQYF	TGTGCCTGGAGTAATACTAGCGGACTTAGCACAGATACGCAGTATTTT
TRBV6-5	TRBD1	.	TRBJ1-3	CASRTTGGNTIYF	TGTGCCAGCAGGACGACAGGGGGCAACACCATATATTTT
TRBV19	.	.	TRBJ1-5	CASSWSGGNQPQHF	TGTGCCAGTAGTTGGTCGGGGGGCAATCAGCCCCAGCATTTT
TRBV5-1	TRBD1	.	TRBJ2-5	CASRGTGGAETQYF	TGCGCCAGCAGAGGGACAGGGGGCGCAGAGACCCAGTACTTC
TRBV29-1	.	.	TRBJ1-2	CSVRGESFYGYTF	TGCAGCGTGCGCGGGGAATCATTCTATGGCTACACCTTC
TRBV29-1	TRBD2	.	TRBJ2-7	CSVVSGRGPYEQYF	TGCAGCGTTGTCAGCGGGAGAGGGCCCTACGAGCAGTACTTC
TRBV2	TRBD1	.	TRBJ1-2	CASSPTGGAYGYTF	TGTGCCAGCAGTCCGACAGGGGGTGCTTATGGCTACACCTTC
TRBV27	TRBD1	once	TRBJ1-4	CASSRNSGTAIEKLFF	TGTGCCAGCAGTAGAAATTCCGGGACAGCCATTGAAAAACTGTTTTTT
TRBV1	.	.	TRBJ1-2	CTSSQIITPQGNYGYTF	TGCACCAGCAGCCAGATTATCACCCCACAGGGGAACTATGGCTACACCTTC
TRBV7-9	.	.	TRBJ2-1	CASSSSSGQHYNEQFF	TGTGCCAGCAGCTCATCCAGTGGGCAGCACTACAATGAGCAGTTCTTC
TRBV5-1	.	.	TRBJ2-7	CASSRDTGGEQYF	TGCGCCAGCTCTAGGGACACCGGTGGGGAGCAGTACTTC
TRBV7-6	TRBD1	.	TRBJ1-1	CASSPGTGGALYISEAFF	TGTGCCAGCAGCCCAGGGACAGGGGGCGCGTTGTATATTAGTGAAGCTTTCTTT
TRBV5-1	TRBD1	.	TRBJ1-6	CASSRGQGSSSYNSPLHF	TGCGCCAGCAGCAGAGGACAGGGGTCGAGCTCCTATAATTCACCCCTCCACTTT
TRBV7-6	.	.	TRBJ2-1	CASSPDFNEQFF	TGTGCCAGCAGCCCTGACTTCAATGAGCAGTTCTTC
TRBV28	TRBD1	.	TRBJ1-4	CASSMGQGRPNEKLFF	TGTGCCAGCAGTATGGGACAGGGCAGACCTAATGAAAAACTGTTTTTT
TRBV6-1	.	.	TRBJ1-5	CASSEAPGTRNQPQHF	TGTGCCAGCAGTGAAGCGCCTGGGACAAGGAATCAGCCCCAGCATTTT
TRBV6-1	.	.	TRBJ2-1	CASPFDGHSGDEQFF	TGTGCCAGCCCCTTTGACGGCCACTCCGGGGATGAGCAGTTCTTC
TRBV9	.	.	TRBJ1-1	CASSRGGDTEAFF	TGTGCCAGCTCAAGGGGGGGCGACACTGAAGCTTTCTTT
TRBV7-3	TRBD2	.	TRBJ2-3	CASSLRASGEGADTQYF	TGTGCCAGCAGCTTAAGAGCTAGCGGGGAGGGGGCAGATACGCAGTATTTT
TRBV30	TRBD1	.	TRBJ2-5	CAWSVARGETQYF	TGTGCCTGGAGTGTAGCCAGGGGGGAGACCCAGTACTTC